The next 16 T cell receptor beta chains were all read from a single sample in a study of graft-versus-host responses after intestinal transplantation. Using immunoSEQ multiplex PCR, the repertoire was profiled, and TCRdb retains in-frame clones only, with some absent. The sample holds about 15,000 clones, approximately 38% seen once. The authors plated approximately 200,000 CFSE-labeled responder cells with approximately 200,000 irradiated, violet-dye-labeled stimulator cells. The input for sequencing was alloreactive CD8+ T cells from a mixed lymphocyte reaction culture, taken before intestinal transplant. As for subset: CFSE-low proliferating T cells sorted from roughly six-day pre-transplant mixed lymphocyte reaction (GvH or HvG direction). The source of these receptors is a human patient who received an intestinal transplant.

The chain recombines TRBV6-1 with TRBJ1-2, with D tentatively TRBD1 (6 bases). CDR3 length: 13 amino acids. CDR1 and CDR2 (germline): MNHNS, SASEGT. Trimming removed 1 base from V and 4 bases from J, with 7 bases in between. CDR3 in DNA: TGTGCCAGCAGTGAAGGGACAGCCTATGGCTACACCTTC. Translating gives CASSEGTAYGYTF.

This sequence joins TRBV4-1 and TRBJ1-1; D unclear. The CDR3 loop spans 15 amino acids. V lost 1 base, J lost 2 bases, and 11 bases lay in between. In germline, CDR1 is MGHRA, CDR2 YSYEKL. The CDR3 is CASSQVHNINTEAFF. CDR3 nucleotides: TGCGCCAGCAGCCAAGTTCACAATATCAACACTGAAGCTTTCTTT.

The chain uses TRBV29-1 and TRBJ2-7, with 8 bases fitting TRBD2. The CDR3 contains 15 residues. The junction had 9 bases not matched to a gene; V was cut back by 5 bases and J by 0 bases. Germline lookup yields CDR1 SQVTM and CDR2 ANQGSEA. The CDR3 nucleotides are TGCAGCGTTTGGGGTAGCGGGACGGCCTCCTACGAGCAGTACTTC. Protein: CSVWGSGTASYEQYF.

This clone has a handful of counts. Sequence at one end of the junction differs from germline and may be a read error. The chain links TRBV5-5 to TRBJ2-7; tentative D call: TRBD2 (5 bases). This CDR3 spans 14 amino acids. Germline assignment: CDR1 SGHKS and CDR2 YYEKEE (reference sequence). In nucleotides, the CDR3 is TGCGCCAGCAGCCAAGATACGGGGAACTACGAGCAGTACTTC. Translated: CASSQDTGNYEQYF.

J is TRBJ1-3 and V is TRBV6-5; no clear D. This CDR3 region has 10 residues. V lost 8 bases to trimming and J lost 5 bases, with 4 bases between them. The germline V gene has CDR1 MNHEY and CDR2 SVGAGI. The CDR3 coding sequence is TGTGCCAGCTGGCGAAACACCATATATTTT. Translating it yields CASWRNTIYF.

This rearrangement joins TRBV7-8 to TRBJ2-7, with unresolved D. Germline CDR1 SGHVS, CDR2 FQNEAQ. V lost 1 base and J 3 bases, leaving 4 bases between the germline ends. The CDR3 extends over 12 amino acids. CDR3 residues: CASSLGSYEQYF. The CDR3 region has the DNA TGTGCCAGCAGCTTAGGTAGCTACGAGCAGTACTTC.

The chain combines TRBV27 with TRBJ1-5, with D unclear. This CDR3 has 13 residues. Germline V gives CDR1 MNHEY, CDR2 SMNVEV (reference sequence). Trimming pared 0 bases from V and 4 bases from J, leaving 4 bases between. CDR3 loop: CASSLSENQPQHF. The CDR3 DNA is TGTGCCAGCAGTTTATCGGAGAATCAGCCCCAGCATTTT.

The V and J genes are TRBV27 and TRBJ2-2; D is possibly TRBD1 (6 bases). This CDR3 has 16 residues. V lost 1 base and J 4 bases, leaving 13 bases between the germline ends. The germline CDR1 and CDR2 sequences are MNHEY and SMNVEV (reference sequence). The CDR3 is CASSLWGQSLTGELFF. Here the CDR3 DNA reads TGTGCCAGCAGTTTATGGGGGCAGTCCCTCACCGGGGAGCTGTTTTTT.

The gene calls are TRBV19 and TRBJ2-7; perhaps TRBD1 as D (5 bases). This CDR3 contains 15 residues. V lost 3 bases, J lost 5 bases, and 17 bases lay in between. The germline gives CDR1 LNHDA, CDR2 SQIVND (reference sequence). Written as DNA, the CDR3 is TGTGCCAGTAGTATGACCGCAGGGTCCTTCAACGAGCAGTACTTC. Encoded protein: CASSMTAGSFNEQYF.

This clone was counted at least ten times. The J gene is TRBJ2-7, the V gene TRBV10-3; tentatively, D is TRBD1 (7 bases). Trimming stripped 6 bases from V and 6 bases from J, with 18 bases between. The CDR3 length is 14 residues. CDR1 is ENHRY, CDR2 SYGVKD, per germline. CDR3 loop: CAISPSGGNGEQYF. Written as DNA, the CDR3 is TGTGCCATCAGCCCCTCAGGGGGGAATGGCGAGCAGTACTTC.

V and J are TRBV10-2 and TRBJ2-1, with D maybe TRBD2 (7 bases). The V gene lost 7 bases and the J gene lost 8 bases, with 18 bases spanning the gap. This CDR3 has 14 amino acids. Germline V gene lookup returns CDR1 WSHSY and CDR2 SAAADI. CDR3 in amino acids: CASTAAGARDEQFF. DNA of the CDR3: TGCGCCAGCACCGCGGCGGGGGCCAGGGATGAGCAGTTCTTC.

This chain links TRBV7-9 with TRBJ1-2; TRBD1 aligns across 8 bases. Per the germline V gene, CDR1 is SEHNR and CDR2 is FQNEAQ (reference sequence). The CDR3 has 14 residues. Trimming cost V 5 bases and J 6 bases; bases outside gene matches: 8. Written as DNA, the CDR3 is TGTGCCAGCAGCCCAGGGGGCGCAGTGGATGGCTACACCTTC. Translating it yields CASSPGGAVDGYTF.

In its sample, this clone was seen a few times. The CDR3 loop is CASSPTASYEQYF. CDR3 DNA: TGTGCCAGCAGCCCGACAGCCTCCTACGAGCAGTACTTC. The chain recombines TRBV7-9 with TRBJ2-7; D may be TRBD1 (5 bases). Germline CDR1 is SEHNR and CDR2 is FQNEAQ (reference sequence). The length of the CDR3 is 13 residues. The ends were cut back, 5 bases at V and 0 bases at J, with 8 bases in the middle.

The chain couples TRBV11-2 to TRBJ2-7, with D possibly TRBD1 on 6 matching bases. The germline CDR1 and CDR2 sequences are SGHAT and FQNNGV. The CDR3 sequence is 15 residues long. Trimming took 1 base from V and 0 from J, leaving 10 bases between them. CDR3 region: CASSLGTGTSYEQYF. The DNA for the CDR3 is TGTGCCAGCAGCTTAGGTACAGGGACCTCCTACGAGCAGTACTTC.

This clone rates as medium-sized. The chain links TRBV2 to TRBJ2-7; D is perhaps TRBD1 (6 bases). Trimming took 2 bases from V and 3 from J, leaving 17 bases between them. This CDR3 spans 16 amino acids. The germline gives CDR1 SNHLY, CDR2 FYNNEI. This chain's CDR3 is CASSETLQGTIYEQYF. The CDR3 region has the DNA TGTGCCAGCAGTGAAACCCTACAGGGAACAATCTACGAGCAGTACTTC.

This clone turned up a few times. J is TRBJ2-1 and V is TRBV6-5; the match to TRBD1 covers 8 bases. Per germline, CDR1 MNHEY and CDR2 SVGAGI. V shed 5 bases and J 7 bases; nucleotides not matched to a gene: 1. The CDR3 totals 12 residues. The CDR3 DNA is TGTGCCAGCAGTCGGGACAGGAATGAGCAGTTCTTC. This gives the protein CASSRDRNEQFF.